This entry features one TCR beta chain sequence. Antigen: not known. Sequence at one end of the junction differs from germline and may be a read error. The repertoire was sequenced with immunoSEQ multiplex PCR; TCRdb's copy has only in-frame clones and lacks some. The sample holds some 10,000 clones; over 75% are singletons and the top ten take 0.9% to 1.2%. This CDR3 contains 15 residues. Germline loops: CDR1 SSHAT, CDR2 FNYEAQ (reference sequence). This sample is part of a study of somatic mutations in cytotoxic T cells in rheumatoid arthritis. Overall study results and limits: In rheumatoid arthritis patients, unlike healthy controls, CD8+ clonality rose with age.

The V and J genes are TRBV7-7 and TRBJ2-3; 7 nucleotides match TRBD1. Sequencing was carried out using CD4+ T cells sorted from blood. The sequence derives from a woman between 18 and 29 years old with rheumatoid arthritis. CDR3 protein: CASSQDRASTDTQYF. For the CDR3, the DNA is TGTGCTAGCAGTCAAGACAGGGCTAGCACAGATACGCAGTATTTT.